The 14 T cell receptor beta chains in this list originate from one sample, sequenced in a study of spatial heterogeneity in lung cancer (dated by TCRdb to between 2018 and 2021). Libraries were prepared through 5' RACE. These reads were obtained on a NextSeq 500. Using fastp at Q25 and MiXCR, TCRdb reprocessed the public reads and kept productive beta chains. Rows merge per CDR3 protein into single entries with the most common DNA and genes. This sample gives about 92,000 distinct CDR3 sequences in total; more than 10% of them show up just once. Of the sample, more than 40% falls within the top ten clones. Interpreted using the paper, the time point label stands for: sample taken at primary tumor resection. For TCR sequencing, whole RNA was extracted from tumor and nontumor lung tissue, or from cryopreserved PBMC samples, and no cell sorting was done. Here the sequenced sample was PBMCs, taken at surgery. The receptor set was obtained from a male donor with early-stage non-small cell lung cancer.

This clonotype has only a few counts. The chain employs TRBV28 and TRBJ2-1, with a possible D match to TRBD2 (5 bases). The germline V gene has CDR1 MDHEN and CDR2 SYDVKM. Trimming pared 2 bases from V and 7 bases from J, leaving 6 bases between. This CDR3 is 12 amino acids long. CDR3 nucleotide sequence: TGTGCCAGCAGTTTACGCGGGAATGAGCAGTTCTTC. This sequence encodes CASSLRGNEQFF.

The J gene is TRBJ1-1, the V gene TRBV7-9; weak D call: TRBD1 (5 bases). V was shortened by 4 bases and J by 2 bases, with 23 bases between the two germline ends. The germline CDR1 and CDR2 sequences are SEHNR and FQNEAQ (reference sequence). The CDR3 is made up of 18 amino acids. This chain's CDR3 is CASSSPTAGNGFNTEAFF. CDR3 coding DNA: TGTGCCAGCAGCTCCCCAACTGCAGGGAACGGATTCAACACTGAAGCTTTCTTT.

This clonotype was observed at least ten times. The chain combines TRBV5-1 with TRBJ2-1, with 9 nucleotides matching TRBD1. The CDR3 is made up of 12 amino acids. The trim removed 4 bases at V and 10 bases at J, leaving 3 bases unmatched. Germline CDR1 SGHRS, CDR2 YFSETQ. CDR3 loop: CASSLGQGEQFF. As DNA, the CDR3 is TGCGCCAGCAGCCTGGGACAGGGAGAGCAGTTCTTC.

This clonotype was recorded a few times. The J gene is TRBJ2-5, the V gene TRBV10-3, with 10 positions matching TRBD2. Trimming cost V 10 bases and J 0 bases; bases outside gene matches: 5. The germline gives CDR1 ENHRY, CDR2 SYGVKD. The CDR3 has 14 amino acids. The CDR3 nucleotides are TGTGCCACCCGCCTAGCGGGGGACCAAGAGACCCAGTACTTC. Translated: CATRLAGDQETQYF.

This chain connects TRBV6-6 to TRBJ2-7; D is unresolved. V dropped 2 bases and J dropped 3 bases, with 14 bases sitting between them. The CDR3 is 15 residues long. Germline assignment: CDR1 MNHNY and CDR2 SVGAGI (reference sequence). The CDR3 loop reads CASSYPSFEDYEQYF. The DNA of the CDR3 is TGTGCCAGCAGTTACCCTTCCTTTGAAGACTACGAGCAGTACTTC.

This rearrangement joins TRBV5-5 to TRBJ2-5; D uncertain. V was pared by 1 base and J by 2 bases, with 9 bases between. This CDR3 has 14 amino acids. CDR1 and CDR2 from the germline V gene are SGHKS and YYEKEE (reference sequence). CDR3 protein: CASSLRSLQETQYF. In nucleotides, the CDR3 is TGTGCCAGCAGCTTGCGTAGCCTACAAGAGACCCAGTACTTC.

The chain carries TRBV4-3 and TRBJ2-1; 11 bases fit TRBD2. Germline lookup yields CDR1 LGHNA and CDR2 YSLEER. The ends lost 0 bases at V and 8 bases at J; junction bases unmatched: 6. CDR3 length equals 16 residues. The CDR3 loop is CASSQELAGVSHEQFF. CDR3 bases: TGCGCCAGCAGCCAAGAACTAGCGGGAGTGTCGCATGAGCAGTTCTTC.

Many counts were recorded for this clonotype. The gene calls are TRBV9 and TRBJ1-1, with D maybe TRBD1 (6 bases). CDR3 length: 14 amino acids. V was pared by 0 bases and J by 0 bases, with 6 bases between. The V gene's germline CDR1 is SGDLS and CDR2 YYNGEE. CDR3 sequence (DNA): TGTGCCAGCAGCGTAGGACAGGTGAACACTGAAGCTTTCTTT. Amino acid sequence: CASSVGQVNTEAFF.

In its sample, this clonotype was seen many times. The V and J genes are TRBV5-1 and TRBJ2-2; TRBD2 agrees at 10 bases. Germline CDR1 is SGHRS and CDR2 is YFSETQ. Trimming removed 4 bases from V and 7 bases from J; junction bases left unmatched: 10. The CDR3 is made up of 16 amino acids. The CDR3 region is CASSPRSGRAVGELFF. For the CDR3, the DNA is TGCGCCAGCAGCCCGAGGAGCGGGAGGGCCGTCGGGGAGCTGTTTTTT.

This chain connects TRBV7-2 to TRBJ1-5; no clear D gene. The germline V and J ends were trimmed by 5 bases and 4 bases, with 9 bases remaining between them. CDR3 size: 13 residues. Looked up from germline, CDR1 is SGHTA and CDR2 is FQGNSA. CDR3 DNA sequence: TGTGCCAGCAGCCCAGACCGAAATCAGCCCCAGCATTTT. Translating it yields CASSPDRNQPQHF. Full variable domain (missing parts from reference TRBV7-2 and TRBJ1-5): GAGVSQSPSNKVTEKGKDVELRCDPISGHTALYWYRQSLGQGLEFLIYFQGNSAPDKSGLPSDRFSAERTGGSVSTLTIQRTQQEDSAVYLCASSPDRNQPQHFGDGTRLSIL.

V and J are TRBV7-2 and TRBJ1-6; TRBD1 is a possible D gene (5 bases). Looked up from germline, CDR1 is SGHTA and CDR2 is FQGNSA. The CDR3 runs 15 residues. With 0 bases removed from V and 6 bases from J, the gap between germline ends came to 9 bases. CDR3 coding DNA: TGTGCCAGCAGCTTAGCCCAGGGTGCTAATTCACCCCTCCACTTT. Amino acids: CASSLAQGANSPLHF. Drawing the rest from reference TRBV7-2 and TRBJ1-6, the complete variable domain is GAGVSQSPSNKVTEKGKDVELRCDPISGHTALYWYRQSLGQGLEFLIYFQGNSAPDKSGLPSDRFSAERTGGSVSTLTIQRTQQEDSAVYLCASSLAQGANSPLHFGNGTRLTVT.

The gene calls are TRBV7-2 and TRBJ2-3; no definite D call. Trimming stripped 0 bases from V and 1 base from J, with 14 bases between. Germline values: CDR1 SGHTA, CDR2 FQGNSA. The CDR3 covers 17 residues. CDR3 nucleotides: TGTGCCAGCAGCTTAGCTCCCCCGCCATCTGGCACAGATACGCAGTATTTT. Translated, it gives CASSLAPPPSGTDTQYF. The full variable domain, rest sourced from reference TRBV7-2 and TRBJ2-3, is GAGVSQSPSNKVTEKGKDVELRCDPISGHTALYWYRQSLGQGLEFLIYFQGNSAPDKSGLPSDRFSAERTGGSVSTLTIQRTQQEDSAVYLCASSLAPPPSGTDTQYFGPGTRLTVL.

In this sample, this clonotype turned up a few times. This chain connects TRBV6-5 to TRBJ1-2, with D unclear. The CDR3 totals 14 residues. CDR1 is MNHEY, CDR2 SVGAGI, per germline. V lost 2 bases to trimming and J lost 8 bases, with 15 bases between them. CDR3 amino acids: CASSYGHTSGGYTF. The CDR3 DNA reads TGTGCCAGCAGTTACGGGCACACCTCGGGCGGCTACACCTTC.

The CDR3 reads CASSRNRGTYNSPLHF. In DNA form, the CDR3 reads TGTGCCAGCAGTAGGAACAGGGGAACCTATAATTCACCCCTCCACTTT. This chain links TRBV28 with TRBJ1-6; 7 bases are shared with TRBD1. J was trimmed by 2 bases and V by 5 bases; bases with no gene match: 6. CDR1 and CDR2 from the germline V gene are MDHEN and SYDVKM. The CDR3 is made up of 16 amino acids.